The clone carrying this T cell receptor (beta chain) was seen only a few times. Checkpoint therapy with ipilimumab 1 mg/kg began 14 to 28 days after transplant. Through week 26, nivolumab 3 mg/kg IV was given weeks 1, 4, 7, 10, then biweekly. This entry is derived from a study of ipilimumab plus nivolumab after autologous stem cell transplantation. Study information: The DLBCL group included primary refractory and relapsed cases.

Libraries were prepared by immunoSEQ multiplex PCR; TCRdb keeps only in-frame clonotypes and omits some of them. The data hold around 13,000 clones, with 60% to 75% observed a single time. The CDR3 is 12 amino acids. The germline gives CDR1 GTSNPN, CDR2 SVGIG (reference sequence). The germline V and J ends were trimmed by 6 bases and 4 bases, with 10 bases remaining between them. V usage is TRBV30 and J usage is TRBJ1-5; D unclear. Sequenced here: PBMCs, sampled in a trial of ipilimumab plus nivolumab as post-transplant consolidation. This receptor was obtained from a male donor with diffuse large B-cell lymphoma. CDR3 nucleotides: TGTGCCTGCAGTCAGGATAATCAGCCCCAGCATTTT. Translation: CACSQDNQPQHF.